This T cell receptor beta chain was obtained from a study of blood T cell repertoires in COVID-19. Study details: COVID-19 samples from acute and convalescent phases originated in the United States, Italy and Spain. The cDNA or gDNA used as material had been derived from T cells, B-cell-depleted T cells, or PBMCs.

The germline V gene has CDR1 MNHEY and CDR2 SVGAGI. Trimming left V 7 bases short and J 4 bases short, with 8 bases between. This CDR3 has 13 residues. Original processing methods: Amplification from reference gene primers served as the basis for estimated nucleated cell counts. Produced via immunoSEQ multiplex PCR; TCRdb's table is partial and in-frame only. V and J calls and clone size are given by that table; D and trimming were obtained from the DNA. The sample lists about 310,000 clones, about 88% seen once, with around 1.2% in the top ten. The chain combines TRBV6-5 with TRBJ1-6; D is uncertain. The sequenced sample consisted of peripheral blood. The receptor comes from a man in his 70s with acute or convalescent COVID-19. The CDR3 spells CASMEHYNSPLHF. The CDR3 DNA reads as TGTGCCAGCATGGAGCATTATAATTCACCCCTCCACTTT.